The clone carrying this T cell receptor (beta chain) was counted only a few times. The data stem from a study of patients and donors after allogeneic stem cell transplantation. CDR3 length equals 17 residues. Germline CDR1 is SEHNR and CDR2 is FQNEAQ (reference sequence). Losses at the gene ends were 0 bases for V and 1 base for J; bases not matched to a gene: 5. TCRdb reprocessed the RT-PCR reads via MiXCR and lists one record per CDR3 protein. The sample gives about 960,000 distinct CDR3 sequences, about 20% of which show up once; around 6% is in the top ten. Sequencing used blood, either unsorted or a sorted T cell fraction (not recorded which). The chain joins TRBV7-9 to TRBJ2-3; 9 positions match TRBD2. The origin of this receptor is a human donor who was either an allogeneic HSCT recipient or a stem cell or donor lymphocyte infusion donor (not recorded which). It is not recorded whose cells these are; they may come from a transplant donor. CDR3 protein: CASSLAQGLAGTDTQYF. CDR3 nucleotides: TGTGCCAGCAGCTTAGCCCAGGGACTAGCTGGCACAGATACGCAGTATTTT. Combining the CDR3 with reference TRBV7-9 and TRBJ2-3 gives the whole variable domain DTGVSQNPRHKITKRGQNVTFRCDPISEHNRLYWYRQTLGQGPEFLTYFQNEAQLEKSRLLSDRFSAERPKGSFSTLEIQRTEQGDSAMYLCASSLAQGLAGTDTQYFGPGTRLTVL.